This T cell receptor beta chain was profiled in a study of blood T cell repertoires in COVID-19. Background on the study: Sites in the United States, Italy and Spain provided acute and convalescent COVID-19 samples. PBMCs, B-cell-depleted T cells, or T cells were the source of the cDNA or gDNA that made up the material.

Per the original methods: Amplified reference gene primers provided the basis for estimating nucleated cell counts. Assay: immunoSEQ multiplex PCR; the TCRdb copy retains only in-frame clones and omits some. V and J calls and clone size are copied from that table; D and trimming were computed from the DNA. The sample has under 250,000 clones, 65% to 85% seen once; the top ten hold around 8.9%. V was cut by 4 bases and J by 2 bases, with 8 bases left in between. Germline values: CDR1 SQVTM, CDR2 ANQGSEA. This CDR3 is built from 12 residues. The sequenced sample was peripheral blood. The J gene is TRBJ2-5, the V gene TRBV29-1; D might be TRBD2 (5 bases). The source of this sequence is a man aged 35 to 55 with active or convalescent COVID-19. In DNA form, the CDR3 reads TGCAGCGTTGCGGACTCGCAAGAGACCCAGTACTTC. The encoded protein is CSVADSQETQYF.